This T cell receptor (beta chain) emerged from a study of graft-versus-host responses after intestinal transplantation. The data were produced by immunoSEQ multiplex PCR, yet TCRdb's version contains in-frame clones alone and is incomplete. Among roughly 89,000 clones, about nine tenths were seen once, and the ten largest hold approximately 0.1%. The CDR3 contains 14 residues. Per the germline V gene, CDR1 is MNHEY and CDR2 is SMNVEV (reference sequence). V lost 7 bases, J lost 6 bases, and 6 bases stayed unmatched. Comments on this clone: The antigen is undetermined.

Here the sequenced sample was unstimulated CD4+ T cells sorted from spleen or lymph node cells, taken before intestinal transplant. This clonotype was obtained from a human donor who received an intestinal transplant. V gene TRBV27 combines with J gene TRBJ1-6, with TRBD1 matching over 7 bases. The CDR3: CASKPGQTNSPLHF. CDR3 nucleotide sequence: TGTGCCAGCAAACCGGGACAGACTAATTCACCCCTCCACTTT.